One and the same sample provided the 7 T cell receptor beta chains below, sequenced in a study of STAT5B mutations in CD4+ large granular lymphocyte leukemia (dated by TCRdb to the early 2020s). Library preparation was by the immunoSEQ multiplex PCR assay. TCRdb holds this immuneACCESS table with in-frame rearrangements only. Some clones are missing; in checked studies, unresolved V genes explain under half, and the rest has no known cause. This sample comprises thousands of clones, about 76% of them detected only once. Jointly, the top ten make up about 1.9% of the sample. The sequenced sample was PBMCs. These receptors all stem from a woman between 65 and 79 years old with CD4+ T-cell large granular lymphocyte leukemia.

CDR3 residues: CASSRRPLNEQFF. In DNA form, the CDR3 reads TGTGCCAGCAGTCGAAGACCCCTTAATGAGCAGTTCTTC. The chain employs TRBV28 and TRBJ2-1; no reliable D call. Germline CDR1 is MDHEN and CDR2 is SYDVKM. The CDR3 is 13 amino acids. Trimming removed 5 bases at V and 7 bases at J, with 12 bases between.

CDR3 in amino acids: CASNMSQGRIEQYF. DNA for the CDR3: TGTGCCAGCAATATGTCGCAGGGGAGAATCGAGCAGTACTTC. This chain connects TRBV9 to TRBJ2-7, with a tentative D call TRBD1 (6 bases). Trimming removed 6 bases from V and 6 bases from J, with 19 bases in between. Germline V gene lookup returns CDR1 SGDLS and CDR2 YYNGEE. The CDR3 consists of 14 residues. The variable domain in full, completed from reference TRBV9 and TRBJ2-7, reads DSGVTQTPKHLITATGQRVTLRCSPRSGDLSVYWYQQSLDQGLQFLIQYYNGEERAKGNILERFSAQQFPDLHSELNLSSLELGDSALYFCASNMSQGRIEQYFGPGTRLTVT.

A single count supports this clone. The rearrangement uses TRBV9 and TRBJ2-7; possible D gene TRBD2, 6 bases. The CDR3 is 15 amino acids. Germline V gene data show CDR1 as SGDLS and CDR2 as YYNGEE. Trimming cost V 4 bases and J 7 bases, with 21 bases left between them. The CDR3 is CASSTTPAGSREQYF. Written as DNA, the CDR3 is TGTGCCAGCAGCACGACACCGGCGGGGTCTAGGGAGCAGTACTTC.

The V and J genes are TRBV10-3 and TRBJ2-5; 7 bases match TRBD2. CDR3 length equals 12 residues. The V segment lost 10 bases and the J segment 4 bases; nucleotides outside the gene matches: 6. Germline V gene sequence: CDR1 ENHRY, CDR2 SYGVKD. In DNA, the CDR3 is TGTGCCACGAGTCCGGGGGGAGAGACCCAGTACTTC. It yields the protein CATSPGGETQYF.

The chain joins TRBV19 to TRBJ2-1; D unresolved. Germline CDR1 and CDR2: LNHDA and SQIVND (reference sequence). The length of the CDR3 is 14 residues. V was clipped by 3 bases and J by 6 bases, with 12 bases between them. CDR3 amino acids: CASSMIGMGNEQFF. The CDR3, as DNA: TGTGCCAGTAGTATGATAGGGATGGGCAATGAGCAGTTCTTC.

The chain is built from TRBV18 and TRBJ1-1, with D unresolved. V was shortened by 4 bases and J by 0 bases, with 6 bases between the two germline ends. Germline V lookup: CDR1 KGHSH, CDR2 LQKENI. CDR3 length: 13 residues. In DNA form, the CDR3 reads TGTGCCAGCTCACAGGCCATGAACACTGAAGCTTTCTTT. It translates to CASSQAMNTEAFF.

The chain links TRBV27 to TRBJ1-1; no clear D gene. Between the trimmed V and J ends, which lost 1 base and 0 bases, there was a span of 9 bases. The V gene's germline CDR1 is MNHEY and CDR2 SMNVEV (reference sequence). The CDR3 totals 15 residues. The CDR3 reads CASSLFGQVNTEAFF. Here the CDR3 DNA reads TGTGCCAGCAGTTTATTCGGGCAGGTGAACACTGAAGCTTTCTTT.